This T cell receptor beta chain was obtained from a study of control samples from healthy donors and cancer patients. Libraries were prepared by immunoSEQ multiplex PCR; TCRdb keeps only in-frame clonotypes and omits some of them. Of about 140,000 clones in the sample, roughly 92% were seen once. The CDR3 has 12 amino acids. Trimming took 7 bases from V and 5 from J, leaving 11 bases between them. The germline CDR1 and CDR2 sequences are LNHDA and SQIVND (reference sequence). Sequencing input: blood. This TCR was recovered from a man aged 25 to 40 in good health. V and J are TRBV19 and TRBJ2-5, with D maybe TRBD2 (6 bases). The CDR3 coding sequence is TGTGCCAGTATTGGCGCGGGGGAGACCCAGTACTTC. This gives the protein CASIGAGETQYF.